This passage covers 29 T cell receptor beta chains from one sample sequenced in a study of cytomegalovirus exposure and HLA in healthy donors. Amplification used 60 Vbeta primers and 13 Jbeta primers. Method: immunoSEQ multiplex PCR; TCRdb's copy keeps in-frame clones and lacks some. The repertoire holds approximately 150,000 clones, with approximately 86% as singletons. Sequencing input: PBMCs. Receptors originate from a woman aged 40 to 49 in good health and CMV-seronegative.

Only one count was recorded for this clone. The CDR3 loop reads CASSLIGQVSNTGELFF. For the CDR3, the DNA is TGCGCCAGCAGCTTGATAGGTCAGGTGTCGAACACCGGGGAGCTGTTTTTT. The chain uses TRBV5-1 and TRBJ2-2; D gene uncertain. The CDR3 has 17 residues. The V end was cut by 1 base, the J end by 0 bases, with 13 bases between. Germline lookup yields CDR1 SGHRS and CDR2 YFSETQ.

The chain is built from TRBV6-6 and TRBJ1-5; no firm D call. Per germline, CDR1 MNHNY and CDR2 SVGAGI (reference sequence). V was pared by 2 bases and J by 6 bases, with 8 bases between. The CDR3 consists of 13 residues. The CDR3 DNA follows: TGTGCCAGCAGTTACAACTTTGGTCAGCCCCAGCATTTT. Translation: CASSYNFGQPQHF.

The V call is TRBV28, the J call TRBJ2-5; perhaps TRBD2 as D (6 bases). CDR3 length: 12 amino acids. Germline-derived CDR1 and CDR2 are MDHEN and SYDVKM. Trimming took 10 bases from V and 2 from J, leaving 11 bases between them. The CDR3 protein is CAIAGGQETQYF. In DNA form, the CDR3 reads TGTGCCATCGCCGGGGGTCAAGAGACCCAGTACTTC.

As DNA, the CDR3 is TGTGCCAGCAGTTACTCGATAGCGGGAGCGTACGAGCAGTACTTC. This codes for CASSYSIAGAYEQYF. The V and J genes are TRBV6-6 and TRBJ2-7; TRBD2 matches at 9 bases. This CDR3 has 15 amino acids. J lost 4 bases, V lost 0 bases, and 4 bases had no gene match. Germline V gene lookup returns CDR1 MNHNY and CDR2 SVGAGI (reference sequence).

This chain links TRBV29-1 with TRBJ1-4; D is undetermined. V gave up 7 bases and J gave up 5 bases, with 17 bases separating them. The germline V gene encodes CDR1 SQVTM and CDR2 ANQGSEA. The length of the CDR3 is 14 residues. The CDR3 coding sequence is TGCAGCGCCGGGAGCGCGCCAGCAAATGAAAAACTGTTTTTT. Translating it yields CSAGSAPANEKLFF.

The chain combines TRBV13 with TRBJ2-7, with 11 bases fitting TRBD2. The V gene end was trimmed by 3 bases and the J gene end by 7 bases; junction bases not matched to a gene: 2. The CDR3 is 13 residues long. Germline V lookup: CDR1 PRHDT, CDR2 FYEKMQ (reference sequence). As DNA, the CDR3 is TGTGCCAGCAGCTTCCTAGCGGGAGGTGAGCAGTACTTC. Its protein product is CASSFLAGGEQYF.

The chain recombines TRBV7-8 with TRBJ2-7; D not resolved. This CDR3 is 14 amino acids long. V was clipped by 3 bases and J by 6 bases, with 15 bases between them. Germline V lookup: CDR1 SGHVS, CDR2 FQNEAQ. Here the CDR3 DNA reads TGTGCCAGCAGCTTGAGCGCGGCGTCCAGCGAGCAGTACTTC. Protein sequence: CASSLSAASSEQYF.

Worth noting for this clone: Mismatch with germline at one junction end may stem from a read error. Written as DNA, the CDR3 is TGTTCCAGCAGCTTAGGGACAGGGGACGATGAGCAGTTCTTC. It yields the protein CSSSLGTGDDEQFF. The chain is built from TRBV7-9 and TRBJ2-1; 10 bases fit TRBD1. The germline CDR1 and CDR2 sequences are SEHNR and FQNEAQ (reference sequence). The length of the CDR3 is 14 residues. The complete variable domain, with remaining parts taken from reference TRBV7-9 and TRBJ2-1, reads DTGVSQNPRHKITKRGQNVTFRCDPISEHNRLYWYRQTLGQGPEFLTYFQNEAQLEKSRLLSDRFSAERPKGSFSTLEIQRTEQGDSAMYLCSSSLGTGDDEQFFGPGTRLTVL.

CDR3 sequence reads: CASSPRTGKDTEAFF. DNA of the CDR3: TGTGCCAGCAGCCCGCGGACAGGGAAGGACACTGAAGCTTTCTTT. This sequence joins TRBV7-8 and TRBJ1-1; 8 bases align to TRBD1. The CDR3 is 15 amino acids. Per the germline V gene, CDR1 is SGHVS and CDR2 is FQNEAQ. Trimming cost V 5 bases and J 3 bases; bases outside gene matches: 8.

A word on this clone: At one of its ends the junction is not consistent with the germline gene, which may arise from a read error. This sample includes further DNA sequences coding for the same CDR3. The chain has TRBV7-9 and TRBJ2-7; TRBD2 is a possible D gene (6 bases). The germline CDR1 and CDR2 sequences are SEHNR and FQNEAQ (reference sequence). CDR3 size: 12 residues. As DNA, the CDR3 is TGTTCCAGCAGCTTAACGGGAGACGAGCAGTACTTC. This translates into CSSSLTGDEQYF.

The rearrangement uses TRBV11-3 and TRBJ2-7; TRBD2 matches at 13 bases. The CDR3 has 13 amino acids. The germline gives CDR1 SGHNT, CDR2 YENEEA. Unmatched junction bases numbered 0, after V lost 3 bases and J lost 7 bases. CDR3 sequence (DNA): TGTGCCAGCAGCTTGGGACTAGCGGGAGAGCAGTACTTC. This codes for CASSLGLAGEQYF.

CDR3 sequence: CASSEWGLETSTDTQYF. The CDR3 nucleotides are TGTGCCAGCAGTGAATGGGGTCTCGAGACTAGTACAGATACGCAGTATTTT. J is TRBJ2-3 and V is TRBV6-1; the D gene is possibly TRBD2 (6 bases). The germline gives CDR1 MNHNS, CDR2 SASEGT. The CDR3 sequence is 17 residues long. The V gene lost 2 bases and the J gene lost 3 bases, with 18 bases spanning the gap.

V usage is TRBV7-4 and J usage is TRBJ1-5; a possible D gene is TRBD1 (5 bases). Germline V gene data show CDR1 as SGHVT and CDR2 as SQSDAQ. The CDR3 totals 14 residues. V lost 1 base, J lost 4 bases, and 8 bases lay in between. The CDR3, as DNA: TGTGCCAGCAGCTTAGGCCCAGGGAATCAGCCCCAGCATTTT. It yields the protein CASSLGPGNQPQHF.

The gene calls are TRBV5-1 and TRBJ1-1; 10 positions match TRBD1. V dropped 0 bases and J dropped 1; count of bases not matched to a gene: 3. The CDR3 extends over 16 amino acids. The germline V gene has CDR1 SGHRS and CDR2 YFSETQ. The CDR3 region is CASSLGQGARNTEAFF. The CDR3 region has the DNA TGCGCCAGCAGCTTGGGACAGGGGGCAAGGAACACTGAAGCTTTCTTT.

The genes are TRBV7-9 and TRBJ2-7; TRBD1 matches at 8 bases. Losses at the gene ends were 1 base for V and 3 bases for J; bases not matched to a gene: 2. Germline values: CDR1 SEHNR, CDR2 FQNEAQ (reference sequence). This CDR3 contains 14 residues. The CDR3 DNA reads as TGTGCCAGCAGCTTAGGACAGGGGATCTACGAGCAGTACTTC. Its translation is CASSLGQGIYEQYF.

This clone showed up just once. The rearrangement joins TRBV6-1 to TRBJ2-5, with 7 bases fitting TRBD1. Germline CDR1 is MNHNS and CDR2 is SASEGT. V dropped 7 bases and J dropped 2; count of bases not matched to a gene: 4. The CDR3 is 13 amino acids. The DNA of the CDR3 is TGTGCCAGCAACCGACAGGGACAAGAGACCCAGTACTTC. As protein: CASNRQGQETQYF.

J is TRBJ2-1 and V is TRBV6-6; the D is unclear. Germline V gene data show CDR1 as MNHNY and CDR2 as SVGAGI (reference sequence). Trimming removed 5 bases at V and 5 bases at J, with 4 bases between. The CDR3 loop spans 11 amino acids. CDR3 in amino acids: CASSTDNEQFF. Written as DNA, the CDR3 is TGTGCCAGCAGTACAGACAATGAGCAGTTCTTC.

This chain's CDR3 is CASTLPGYEQYF. CDR3 DNA: TGTGCCAGCACCCTGCCCGGTTACGAGCAGTACTTC. This chain uses TRBV6-6 with TRBJ2-5; D uncertain. TRBJ2-7 matches the DNA end more closely, so the J call is doubtful. There are 12 residues in the CDR3. Germline lookup yields CDR1 MNHNY and CDR2 SVGAGI (reference sequence).

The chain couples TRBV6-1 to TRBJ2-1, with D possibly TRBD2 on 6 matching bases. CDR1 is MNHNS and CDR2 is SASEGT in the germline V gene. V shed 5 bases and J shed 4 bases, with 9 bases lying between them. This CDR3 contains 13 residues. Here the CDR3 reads CASSSREYNEQFF. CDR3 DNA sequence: TGTGCCAGCAGTAGCCGGGAGTACAATGAGCAGTTCTTC.

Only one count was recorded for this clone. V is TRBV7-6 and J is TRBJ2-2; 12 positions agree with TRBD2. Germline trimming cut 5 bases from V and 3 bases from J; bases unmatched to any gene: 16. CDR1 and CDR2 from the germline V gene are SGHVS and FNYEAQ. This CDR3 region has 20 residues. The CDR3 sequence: CASSLEPGLAGPIDTGELFF. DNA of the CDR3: TGTGCCAGCAGCCTCGAACCCGGACTAGCGGGACCAATCGACACCGGGGAGCTGTTTTTT. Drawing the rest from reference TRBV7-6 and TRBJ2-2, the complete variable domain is GAGVSQSPRYKVTKRGQDVALRCDPISGHVSLYWYRQALGQGPEFLTYFNYEAQQDKSGLPNDRFSAERPEGSISTLTIQRTEQRDSAMYRCASSLEPGLAGPIDTGELFFGEGSRLTVL.

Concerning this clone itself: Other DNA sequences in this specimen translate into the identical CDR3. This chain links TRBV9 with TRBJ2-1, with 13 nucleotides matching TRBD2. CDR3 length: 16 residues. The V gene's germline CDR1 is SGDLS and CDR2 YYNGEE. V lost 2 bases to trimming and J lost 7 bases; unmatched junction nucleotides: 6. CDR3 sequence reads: CASSVLGTSGVNEQFF. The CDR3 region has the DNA TGTGCCAGCAGCGTCCTCGGGACTAGCGGGGTGAATGAGCAGTTCTTC.

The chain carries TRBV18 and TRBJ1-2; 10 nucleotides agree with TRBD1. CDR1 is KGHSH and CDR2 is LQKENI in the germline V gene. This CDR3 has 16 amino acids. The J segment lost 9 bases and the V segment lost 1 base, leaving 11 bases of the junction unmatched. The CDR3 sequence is CASSPQMGQGTESYTF. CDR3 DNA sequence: TGTGCCAGCTCACCACAAATGGGACAGGGGACAGAAAGCTACACCTTC.

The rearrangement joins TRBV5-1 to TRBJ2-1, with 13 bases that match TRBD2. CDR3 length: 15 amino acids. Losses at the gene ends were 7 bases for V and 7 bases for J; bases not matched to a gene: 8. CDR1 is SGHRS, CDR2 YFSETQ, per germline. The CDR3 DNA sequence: TGCGCCAGCCGCTCGCCGGGACTAGCGGGAAATGAGCAGTTCTTC. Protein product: CASRSPGLAGNEQFF.

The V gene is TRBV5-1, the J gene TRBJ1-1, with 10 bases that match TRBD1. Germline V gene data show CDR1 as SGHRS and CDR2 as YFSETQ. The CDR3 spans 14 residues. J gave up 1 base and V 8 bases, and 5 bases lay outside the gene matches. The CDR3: CASGQGVGNTEAFF. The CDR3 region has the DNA TGCGCCAGTGGACAGGGGGTAGGGAACACTGAAGCTTTCTTT.

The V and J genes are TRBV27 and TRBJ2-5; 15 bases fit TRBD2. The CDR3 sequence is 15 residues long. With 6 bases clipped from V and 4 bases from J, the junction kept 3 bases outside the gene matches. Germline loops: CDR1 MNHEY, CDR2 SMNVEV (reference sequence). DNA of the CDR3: TGTGCCAGCAGGGGACTAGCGGGAGGATTAGAGACCCAGTACTTC. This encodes CASRGLAGGLETQYF.

The CDR3 reads CASSPRTSTDTQYF. In nucleotides, the CDR3 is TGTGCCAGCAGTCCTCGAACTAGCACAGATACGCAGTATTTT. V and J are TRBV6-6 and TRBJ2-3; D is ambiguous. Germline-derived CDR1 and CDR2 are MNHNY and SVGAGI (reference sequence). V lost 5 bases and J lost 0, with 9 bases in between. There are 14 residues in the CDR3.

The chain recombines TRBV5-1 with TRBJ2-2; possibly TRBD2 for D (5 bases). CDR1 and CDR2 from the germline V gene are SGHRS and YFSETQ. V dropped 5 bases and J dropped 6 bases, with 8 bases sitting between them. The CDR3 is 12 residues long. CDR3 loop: CASSEGPGELFF. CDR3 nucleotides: TGCGCCAGCAGTGAGGGCCCCGGGGAGCTGTTTTTT.

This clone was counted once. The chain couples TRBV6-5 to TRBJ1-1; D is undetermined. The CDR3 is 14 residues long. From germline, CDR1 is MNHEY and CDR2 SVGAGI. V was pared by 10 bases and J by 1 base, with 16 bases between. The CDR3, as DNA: TGTGCCACCCGCCGGGGTATGGCGAACACTGAAGCTTTCTTT. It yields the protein CATRRGMANTEAFF.

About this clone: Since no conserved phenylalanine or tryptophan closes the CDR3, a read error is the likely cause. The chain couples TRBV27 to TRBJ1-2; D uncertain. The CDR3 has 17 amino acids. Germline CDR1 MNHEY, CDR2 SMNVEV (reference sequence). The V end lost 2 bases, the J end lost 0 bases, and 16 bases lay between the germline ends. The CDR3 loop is CASSLTQREASNYGYTL. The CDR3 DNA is TGTGCCAGCAGTTTAACCCAGCGGGAGGCCTCTAACTATGGCTACACCCTC.